This TCR beta chain came from a study of T cells expressing NK-cell markers. On the study more broadly: Seven donors tested HCMV-seropositive and one tested seronegative among the eight sequenced. General study results and limits: The CD3+CD56-NKG2C+ fraction of several donors was likewise dominated by these clonotypes. Among CD8+ T cells from about six donors, dominant NKG2C+ clonotypes accounted for about 1.0-7.0%. What remained unclear was the HCMV specificity of expanded NKG2C+ T cell clones.

CDR1 DFQATT and CDR2 SNEGSKA come from the germline V gene (reference sequence). This CDR3 has 14 residues. For this clonotype: Antigen specificity is unknown.

For each CDR3 protein, TCRdb gives one entry from its re-call of the 5' RACE reads, without DNA. The table lists 130,000 to 150,000 distinct CDR3 sequences. The receptor was isolated from a man between 18 and 29 years old in good health. Source material: blood T cells: a sorted CD56 or NKG2C T cell subset, CD4+ or CD8+ T cells, or bulk PBMC T cells (not recorded which). The V and J genes are TRBV20-1 and TRBJ2-1; TCRdb's assignment of TRBD2 cannot be checked, as there is no DNA. The CDR3 spells CSASPGLGLDEQFF.